The next 21 T cell receptor beta chains were all read from a single sample in a study of a mutant IDH1 vaccine in newly diagnosed glioma. These receptors' targets are unknown. Time point specified: week 23, last vaccination. It was 300 ug of mutant IDH1 20-mer peptide that made up each vaccine dose, given with topical imiquimod. The assay was immunoSEQ multiplex PCR, and TCRdb's table has in-frame clones only and misses some. The data show approximately 57,000 clones, 80% to 90% seen once. This specimen was PBMCs, taken from a glioma patient whose treatment included an IDH1 peptide vaccine. The receptors here all came from a woman between 40 and 50 years old with glioma. Some clones in this sample may be carry-over from other donors' samples.

The rearrangement uses TRBV2 and TRBJ1-1; TRBD1 agrees at 7 bases. V shed 2 bases, J shed 6 bases, and the junction held 9 bases outside the gene matches. The length of the CDR3 is 15 residues. Germline V gene data show CDR1 as SNHLY and CDR2 as FYNNEI. The CDR3 spells CASSETLTGFAEAFF. DNA of the CDR3: TGTGCCAGCAGTGAAACCTTGACAGGGTTTGCTGAAGCTTTCTTT.

The V call is TRBV4-1, the J call TRBJ2-3; TRBD2 matches 10 bases. This CDR3 is 15 amino acids long. V was pared by 3 bases and J by 1 base, with 1 base of the junction left unmatched. The germline V gene has CDR1 MGHRA and CDR2 YSYEKL. CDR3 in amino acids: CASSHLAGGTDTQYF. In nucleotides, the CDR3 is TGCGCCAGCAGCCACCTAGCGGGGGGCACAGATACGCAGTATTTT.

CDR3 region: CASSLMGTEAFF. The CDR3 DNA sequence: TGTGCCAGCAGCCTCATGGGCACTGAAGCTTTCTTT. This chain connects TRBV6-5 to TRBJ1-1; D unresolved. Germline CDR1 MNHEY, CDR2 SVGAGI. V was trimmed by 6 bases and J by 4 bases, leaving 9 bases between them. The CDR3 spans 12 residues.

This clone was seen a handful of times. The junction shows a germline mismatch at one end, possibly a read error. The rearrangement uses TRBV7-7 and TRBJ1-1, with 7 bases identical to TRBD1. Germline values: CDR1 SSHAT, CDR2 FNYEAQ (reference sequence). The CDR3 totals 13 residues. Written as DNA, the CDR3 is TGTGCTAGCAGCTTGCAGGGGGGCACTGAAGCTTTCTTT. It yields the protein CASSLQGGTEAFF.

This clone came up once. This CDR3 reads CASSLLPPEDYGYTF. Written as DNA, the CDR3 is TGTGCCAGCAGTTTATTGCCGCCAGAGGACTATGGCTACACCTTC. V is TRBV28 and J is TRBJ1-2; D unresolved. Trimming took off 1 base at V and 3 bases at J, with 12 bases between the two ends. The CDR3 spans 15 residues. Germline assignment: CDR1 MDHEN and CDR2 SYDVKM.

CDR3 loop: CASREQGMTGELFF. Here the CDR3 DNA reads TGTGCCAGCAGGGAGCAGGGCATGACCGGGGAGCTGTTTTTT. The chain carries TRBV6-1 and TRBJ2-2; tentatively, D is TRBD1 (5 bases). The germline CDR1 and CDR2 sequences are MNHNS and SASEGT. The CDR3 covers 14 residues. Trimming cost V 6 bases and J 5 bases, with 13 bases left between them.

The V and J genes are TRBV6-5 and TRBJ1-1; D is unclear. Trimming removed 7 bases at V and 3 bases at J, with 15 bases between. The length of the CDR3 is 14 residues. CDR1 and CDR2 (germline): MNHEY, SVGAGI. CDR3 coding DNA: TGTGCCAGCACCCTGACCTCCAAGGACACTGAAGCTTTCTTT. Its protein is CASTLTSKDTEAFF.

This chain connects TRBV7-2 to TRBJ2-1; a possible D gene is TRBD1 (6 bases). The V end was cut by 4 bases, the J end by 7 bases, with 11 bases between. The CDR3 has 13 amino acids. Germline CDR1 is SGHTA and CDR2 is FQGNSA. The CDR3: CASSSLTGNEQFF. DNA for the CDR3: TGTGCCAGCAGCTCTTTAACAGGGAATGAGCAGTTCTTC.

The chain recombines TRBV5-6 with TRBJ2-7; no clear D. CDR1 SGHDT and CDR2 YYEEEE come from the germline V gene. The CDR3 contains 14 residues. V was shortened by 0 bases and J by 4 bases, with 11 bases between the two germline ends. Here the CDR3 DNA reads TGTGCCAGCAGCTTGGGGGCAGGTGCGTACGAGCAGTACTTC. Encoded protein: CASSLGAGAYEQYF.

The CDR3 coding sequence is TGTGCCAGCAGCCAGTCTAGCGGGGGGTTTTCAACCGATGAGCAGTTCTTC. Translated, it gives CASSQSSGGFSTDEQFF. V and J are TRBV14 and TRBJ2-1; TRBD2 agrees at 11 bases. The CDR3 sequence is 17 residues long. After removal of 3 bases from V and 8 bases from J, the junction contained 12 bases not matched to a gene. In germline, CDR1 is SGHDN, CDR2 FVKESK.

V and J are TRBV19 and TRBJ1-2; TRBD1 matches 7 bases. V shed 5 bases, J shed 6 bases, and the junction held 21 bases outside the gene matches. The germline gives CDR1 LNHDA, CDR2 SQIVND (reference sequence). This CDR3 spans 18 amino acids. The CDR3 loop is CASSPFEVTGAGENGYTF. The CDR3 DNA reads as TGTGCCAGTAGTCCCTTCGAGGTAACAGGGGCTGGCGAGAATGGCTACACCTTC. The entire variable domain, with the rest obtained from reference TRBV19 and TRBJ1-2, is as follows: DGGITQSPKYLFRKEGQNVTLSCEQNLNHDAMYWYRQDPGQGLRLIYYSQIVNDFQKGDIAEGYSVSREKKESFPLTVTSAQKNPTAFYLCASSPFEVTGAGENGYTFGSGTRLTVV.

This clone has only a few counts. V is TRBV5-6 and J is TRBJ1-1, with D uncertain. Per the germline V gene, CDR1 is SGHDT and CDR2 is YYEEEE. The V gene lost 4 bases and the J gene lost 6 bases, with 19 bases spanning the gap. The CDR3 sequence is 15 residues long. CDR3 in DNA: TGTGCCAGCAGCCCTGGGGTTAGGCTCCCGGCTGAAGCTTTCTTT. It specifies CASSPGVRLPAEAFF.

The V call is TRBV29-1, the J call TRBJ1-4; D not certain. This CDR3 comprises 14 residues. In germline, CDR1 is SQVTM, CDR2 ANQGSEA. V was cut by 4 bases and J by 8 bases, with 17 bases left in between. The CDR3 DNA follows: TGCAGCGTTGCGGACGGCGATGGGAAAGAAAAACTGTTTTTT. It encodes CSVADGDGKEKLFF.

The chain recombines TRBV29-1 with TRBJ2-5; D may be TRBD2 (7 bases). The V gene lost 4 bases and the J gene lost 5 bases, with 20 bases spanning the gap. The CDR3 totals 15 residues. Germline V gives CDR1 SQVTM, CDR2 ANQGSEA. CDR3 in DNA: TGCAGCGTTGTTGCCGGCGGGGGCTCTTGGGAGACCCAGTACTTC. Its translation: CSVVAGGGSWETQYF. Combining the CDR3 with reference TRBV29-1 and TRBJ2-5 gives the whole variable domain SAVISQKPSRDICQRGTSLTIQCQVDSQVTMMFWYRQQPGQSLTLIATANQGSEATYESGFVIDKFPISRPNLTFSTLTVSNMSPEDSSIYLCSVVAGGGSWETQYFGPGTRLLVL.

The chain combines TRBV4-1 with TRBJ2-7, with 7 nucleotides matching TRBD1. J gave up 4 bases and V 0 bases, and 0 bases lay outside the gene matches. The CDR3 is made up of 13 amino acids. Germline CDR1 reads MGHRA; CDR2 reads YSYEKL. CDR3 in amino acids: CASSQDRGYEQYF. CDR3 coding DNA: TGCGCCAGCAGCCAAGACAGGGGGTACGAGCAGTACTTC.

The chain recombines TRBV5-5 with TRBJ1-5; 10 bases line up with TRBD1. This CDR3 spans 16 amino acids. V trimming: 4 bases; J trimming: 6 bases; junction bases outside the gene matches: 10. Germline V gene sequence: CDR1 SGHKS, CDR2 YYEKEE (reference sequence). The CDR3 nucleotides read TGTGCCAGCAGCCCTCGGACAGGGGGGGATGGTCAGCCCCAGCATTTT. Translating gives CASSPRTGGDGQPQHF.

The V call is TRBV9, the J call TRBJ1-2; D is perhaps TRBD1 (6 bases). The CDR3 sequence is 16 residues long. The germline V gene has CDR1 SGDLS and CDR2 YYNGEE. V lost 4 bases, J lost 4 bases, and 20 bases lay in between. The CDR3 spells CASSPKGRGILYGYTF. CDR3 coding DNA: TGTGCCAGCAGCCCCAAGGGGAGGGGGATCCTCTATGGCTACACCTTC.

The V and J genes are TRBV10-3 and TRBJ2-1; 10 bases line up with TRBD2. J was trimmed by 0 bases and V by 1 base; bases with no gene match: 3. Germline CDR1 ENHRY, CDR2 SYGVKD. This CDR3 is built from 17 residues. For the CDR3, the DNA is TGTGCCATCAGTGAGTTGTTAGCGGGGGGCTCCTACAATGAGCAGTTCTTC. The encoded protein is CAISELLAGGSYNEQFF.

The chain is built from TRBV23-1 and TRBJ1-2; D gene unclear. TRBV23-1 is treated as an ORF (open reading frame) with a function not yet certain. The CDR3 totals 14 residues. Trimming removed 3 bases at V and 1 base at J, with 9 bases between. CDR3: CASSHPSFNYGYTF. CDR3 in DNA: TGCGCCAGCAGTCATCCTTCTTTTAACTATGGCTACACCTTC.

The chain couples TRBV7-2 to TRBJ2-1, with a weak D call TRBD2 (6 bases). The CDR3 length is 14 residues. Trimming took 4 bases from V and 2 from J, leaving 9 bases between them. The germline CDR1 and CDR2 sequences are SGHTA and FQGNSA. CDR3 loop: CASSWRAAYNEQFF. CDR3 DNA: TGTGCCAGCAGCTGGAGGGCGGCCTACAATGAGCAGTTCTTC.

This chain links TRBV5-8 with TRBJ1-1; TRBD1 matches 7 bases. The V and J ends lost 0 bases and 2 bases, in that order; junction bases with no gene match: 4. The germline V gene has CDR1 SGHTS and CDR2 YDEGEE. The CDR3 has 15 amino acids. The CDR3 loop is CASSLVGTVNTEAFF. CDR3 nucleotide sequence: TGTGCCAGCAGCTTGGTTGGGACAGTCAACACTGAAGCTTTCTTT.